The source of this TCR beta chain is a study of blood T cell repertoires in COVID-19. Study-wide background: Acute and convalescent COVID-19 specimens originated in the United States, Italy and Spain.

Clinical history reported by participants formed the basis on which cohorts were assigned. Either two negative PCRs, clearance, or symptom resolution qualified Cohort 3 donors as recovered. Under the authors' procedure: Cell counts per sample came from amplifying reference gene primers. Some clones are missing from TCRdb's copy, which holds only in-frame ones; the method was immunoSEQ multiplex PCR. From that table come the V and J calls and clone size; the DNA was used to work out D and trimming. The data show about 140,000 clones, 60% to 80% seen once. Only one count was recorded for this clone. Germline CDR1 SSHAT, CDR2 FNYEAQ (reference sequence). The CDR3 contains 14 residues. The V end lost 5 bases, the J end lost 7 bases, and 17 bases lay between the germline ends.

This receptor was obtained from a woman between 45 and 65 years old who had recovered from COVID-19. The genes are TRBV7-7 and TRBJ2-5, with D perhaps matching TRBD2 (5 bases). Source material: PBMCs or T cells enriched from blood (not recorded which). Written as DNA, the CDR3 is TGTGCCAGCAGCGCCAGACTGGGCGGAGGGACCCAGTACTTC. Its translation is CASSARLGGGTQYF.